Sequencing of this T cell receptor beta chain was carried out in a study of T cells in Graves' hyperthyroidism and ophthalmopathy. The table lists this clonotype with a few counts. The study based diagnoses on clinical symptoms, serum thyroxine and TRAb, thyroid ultrasound and orbital computed tomography. TCR beta CDR3 region amplification was performed from RNA transcripts. The HTBI primer set was used in a first-round RT-PCR of the TCR CDR3. TCRdb passed the multiplex PCR reads through MiXCR, listing each CDR3 protein once. The sample yields about 720,000 distinct CDR3 sequences, around 17% seen once. V lost 4 bases and J lost 4, with 10 bases in between. The germline V gene encodes CDR1 LGHNA and CDR2 YSLEER. The CDR3 is made up of 14 amino acids.

The sequencing sample was made of blood. The chain combines TRBV4-3 with TRBJ1-4; D is undetermined. The sequence was collected from a man between 18 and 35 years old with Graves' hyperthyroidism. The CDR3 loop is CASSPKVDNEKLFF. DNA of the CDR3: TGCGCCAGCAGCCCGAAGGTGGATAATGAAAAACTGTTTTTT.